The clone carrying this T cell receptor (beta chain) has at least ten counts. Antigen: not known. The entry originates in a study of CD8 T cells in ankylosing spondylitis. From the 5' RACE reads, TCRdb called clonotypes with MiXCR, one entry per CDR3 protein. This table has some 52,000 distinct CDR3 sequences, 6.5% to 9% appearing once. The CDR3 has 13 amino acids. CDR1 and CDR2 (germline): SGHAT, FQNNGV. V gave up 2 bases and J gave up 2 bases, with 6 bases separating them. Points from the study as a whole: Matched synovial fluid from ankylosing spondylitis patients was reported to be enriched for disease-linked clones.

Sequencing used blood, either unsorted or a sorted T cell fraction (not recorded which). V is TRBV11-2 and J is TRBJ1-1, with D unresolved. The clonotype comes from a female donor with ankylosing spondylitis or in good health (not recorded which). The CDR3 protein is CASSLFGNTEAFF. CDR3 sequence (DNA): TGTGCCAGCAGCTTATTTGGTAACACTGAAGCTTTCTTT.